This T cell receptor beta chain originates from a study of T cell responses to AZD1222 COVID-19 vaccine. General study results and limits: An increase in Spike-specific TCR breadth and depth was observed after two AZD1222 doses.

The germline V and J ends were trimmed by 7 bases and 4 bases, with 11 bases remaining between them. The CDR3 totals 14 residues. Germline CDR1 WSHSY, CDR2 SAAADI. Only in-frame clones appear in the TCRdb table, and some are missing; sequencing was by immunoSEQ multiplex PCR. The sample comprises about 150,000 clones, around 86% of which are singletons, and 4.1% rests with the top ten. Of note for this clone: No antigen is known for it.

The sample was peripheral blood, taken on day 0 of MenACWY control vaccination. The source of this sequence is an adult in good health. The chain recombines TRBV10-2 with TRBJ1-6; unclear D gene. CDR3 DNA: TGCGCCAGCAACGGTGCAAGTTATAATTCACCCCTCCACTTT. It is translated as CASNGASYNSPLHF.